This T cell receptor beta chain was recovered during a study of cytomegalovirus exposure and HLA in healthy donors. Study results and caveats: Beyond CMV serostatus, there was no information to go on about immune exposure. 87-base-pair reads could not separate some V segments, including TRBV6-2 and TRBV6-3. There were some 150 TCR beta chains listed as cytomegalovirus-associated.

Donors consisted of healthy bone marrow donors. Points on this clone: Its antigen is still unknown.

CDR1 and CDR2 (germline): MNHEY, SVGAGI. The CDR3 is 14 amino acids. V was clipped by 6 bases and J by 6 bases, with 12 bases between them. The PCR was carried out with 60 Vbeta primers and 13 Jbeta primers. Assay used: immunoSEQ multiplex PCR; TCRdb lists only in-frame clones, some missing. The profile shows under 200,000 clones, around 75% of them singletons. The sequenced sample was PBMCs. V usage is TRBV6-5 and J usage is TRBJ1-6, with D unresolved. This TCR derives from a woman under 40 in good health and CMV-seronegative. CDR3: CASRLVQANSPLHF. CDR3 DNA: TGTGCCAGCAGGCTTGTTCAGGCTAATTCACCCCTCCACTTT.